This TCR beta chain was profiled in a study of regulatory T cells in long-lasting Graves disease (dated by TCRdb to about 2021). Looking at the study overall: Newly diagnosed Graves' disease patients had taken antithyroid drugs for less than 3 months. Persistent Graves' disease patients were compared with newly diagnosed Graves' disease patients by peripheral blood TCR sequencing and RNA sequencing. The study was conducted in China and was registered as a clinical trial. TCR sequencing covered 13 persistent and approximately 20 newly diagnosed Graves' disease patients, around 33 samples in total.

This clonotype was seen repeatedly, ten times or more. What this receptor recognizes is not known. There are no base qualities to consult, and no much larger clone falls within one base. The receptor library was made with multiplex PCR. TCRdb shows the sequencer as Illumina HiSeq 4000. CDR3 regions were amplified by Arm-PCR with iRepertoire HTBI primers to construct TCR beta libraries. Before sequencing, the PCR products underwent gel purification. The source study handled its data this way. Across samples, 60 to 70 TRBV and 13 to 15 TRBJ segments were identified and used for gene usage analysis of CDR3 amino acid clonotypes. Filtered high-quality paired reads were merged into contigs using COPE and FqMerger. BLAST was used to align contigs to IMGT TRBV, TRBD and TRBJ reference genes, with CDR3 defined following IMGT. Any clonotype with a frequency above 0.1% was counted as a highly expanded clone. Repertoire diversity was measured by Shannon entropy, and V-J evenness by the Gini coefficient. Clonotypes shared by more than one individual were considered public. TCRdb took the public reads, trimmed them with fastp at Q25, ran MiXCR for clone calling and kept in-frame beta chains. Every CDR3 protein is listed once, alongside the most common genes and DNA of its rows. It is TCRdb's table, rather than the study itself, that gives the V and J calls and clone size. For this sample the table gives under 450,000 distinct CDR3 sequences, of which around 15% were detected only once. The ten largest clones take up around 20% of the sample.

On the study overall, not on this receptor specifically: Lower TCR Shannon entropy and fewer highly expanded clones were observed in persistent Graves' disease patients than in newly diagnosed patients, which suggested clonal expansion. Preferential use of TRBV28, TRBJ1-2 and TRBJ2-5 was observed in persistent disease, whereas TRBV20-1 and TRBJ2-1 were favored in newly diagnosed disease. Patients with persistent disease shared more public clonotypes (roughly 2,900) than newly diagnosed patients did (more than 900). The small sample size was acknowledged by the authors as a limitation that may reduce accuracy. Because the primary lesion, thyroid tissue, could not be accessed, the study looked at peripheral blood alone. Only the TCR beta chain was sequenced and analyzed.

CDR1 and CDR2 are drawn from the germline V gene: SNHLY, FYNNEI. Counted from cysteine to phenylalanine, this CDR3 has 14 amino acids. The sequence is cut down to CDR3 DNA, 42 bases in frame from base 1. According to the study, the label for this sample's time point signals: newly diagnosed GD, antithyroid drugs for less than 3 months. For both TCR sequencing and RNA sequencing, RNA was extracted from PBMCs using TRIzol. Graves' disease was diagnosed according to American Thyroid Association guidelines. Patients for the study were recruited at an endocrinology department in Xi'an, China. From each patient, approximately 9.9 milliliters of peripheral blood was collected into an EDTA anticoagulant tube. Ficoll Paque Plus density gradient separation was used to isolate PBMCs, and no further T cell sorting was done. An Agilent 2100 Bioanalyzer and agarose gel were used to assess RNA quality, and a NanoDrop 2000 was used to measure RNA concentration.

These sequences were also reported in another study, on T cells in Graves' hyperthyroidism and ophthalmopathy. The second publication reports: Stable Graves' hyperthyroidism was defined as the absence of progression to ophthalmopathy over 18 months of follow-up. Hyperthyroidism patients were newly diagnosed, had a disease duration of under 2 months, and were aged 18 to 65 years. Any patient with an uncontrolled infection, another autoimmune disease, pregnancy or lactation was excluded. Diagnoses relied on clinical symptoms, serum thyroxine and TRAb, thyroid ultrasound and orbital computed tomography. A first-round RT-PCR of the TCR CDR3 used the HTBI primer set with the Qiagen OneStep RT-PCR kit. Most expanded thyroid clonotypes (frequency above 0.001) were also found in blood, which suggests that blood repertoires may mirror thyroid immune responses. A 13 V-J signature model separated ophthalmopathy from stable hyperthyroidism, with approximately 87% sensitivity and just under 84% specificity in cross-validation and 80%/75% in testing. In validation, the model predicted progression to ophthalmopathy a median of roughly 6.1 months before onset, with around 70% sensitivity and 72.22% specificity. TCR V-J signatures able to tell the groups apart were searched for in a discovery cohort of some 100 patients, of whom roughly 42 had Graves' ophthalmopathy and more than 55 had stable Graves' hyperthyroidism. An independent validation cohort of under 20 hyperthyroidism patients and more than 15 patients who later progressed to ophthalmopathy tested prospective prediction of ophthalmopathy. The 100 discovery patients were randomly split 7:3 into training and test sets. In addition, the study compared T-cell repertoires in thyroid tissue and in blood from about 6 Graves' hyperthyroidism patients. Following sampling, methimazole starting at 30 mg daily was given to hyperthyroidism patients, and high-dose intravenous methylprednisolone was given to ophthalmopathy patients. Libraries were constructed in a second round of multiplex PCR, after which size selection and purification were performed. The libraries were sequenced on an Illumina HiSeq2000 using paired-end 100 bp reads. SOAPnuke was used to process the raw data, removing reads that contained adapters or uncalled bases, had a mean Phred below 15, or lacked an exact match to the constant primer or identifier. COPE v1.2.5 was used to merge high-quality paired reads, and clonotypes were defined as unique nucleotide sequences. MiTCR v1.1 was used to align clonotypes to the IMGT TRBV, TRBD and TRBJ reference segments. The analysis included only V-J combinations with a frequency above 0.0001, which together covered approximately 99% of the repertoires. A TCS score was defined as the ratio of F50 (clonal expansion) to E x V (chaos), with BLOSUM62-based TCRdist applied between CDR3 peptides within each V-J. Welch's t-statistics and random forest reduced approximately 520 V-J features to about 12, which were used in a naive Bayes classifier (R e1071). Sample size was not statistically predetermined, and blinding of investigators to group allocation was not performed. The paper reports TCR Vbeta CDR3 sequencing of over 120 peripheral blood samples: under 45 ophthalmopathy, under 85 hyperthyroidism and some 17 progressor patients.

The sequencing used peripheral blood mononuclear cells (PBMCs), collected at new diagnosis, from a patient treated with antithyroid drugs. The TCR originated in a woman in her late teens or twenties with Graves disease. Donor details come from another sample of the same person, matched by shared clones. The rearrangement combines TRBV2 with TRBJ2-3, with 8 junctional bases fitting TRBD2. The end of the DNA is better explained by TRBJ2-7, so the J call may be wrong. The DNA is as follows: TGTGCCAGCAGTGGTGATAGCGGGAAGAACGAGCAGTACTTC. This encodes CASSGDSGKNEQYF.